This TCR beta chain was sequenced for a study of cytomegalovirus exposure and HLA in healthy donors. In the study overall: Earlier, roughly 180 million T cells were analyzed, and about 120 million unique TCR beta sequences were found among them. The study's findings and limits: Indistinguishable V segments such as TRBV6-2 and TRBV6-3 were excluded.

About this clone itself: The target antigen is unknown.

PCR was performed using 60 Vbeta and 13 Jbeta primers. As processed by the authors: The count from a later analysis was tens of millions of unique TCR beta chains, some 12 million of them shared. Sequencing was performed with immunoSEQ multiplex PCR; in TCRdb, only in-frame clones are kept and a portion is missing. V, J and clone size are those of that table, while D and trimming were read from the DNA. The sample holds around 100,000 clones. Donors showed nominal health when sampled, although they likely had unrecorded immune exposures. V lost 3 bases, J lost 7 bases, and 5 bases stayed unmatched. The CDR3 sequence is 14 residues long. Germline V gene sequence: CDR1 KGHSH, CDR2 LQKENI.

The specimen sequenced was PBMCs. This clonotype was sampled from a man aged 50 to 60 in good health and CMV-seronegative. The chain is built from TRBV18 and TRBJ1-5; 8 bases line up with TRBD1. CDR3 nucleotide sequence: TGTGCCAGCTCACCGGGGGGGGACAGGCAGCCCCAGCATTTT. Translation gives CASSPGGDRQPQHF.